These 20 T cell receptor beta chains originate from one sample sequenced in a study of T cells in Graves' hyperthyroidism and ophthalmopathy. Amplification yielded TCR beta CDR3 regions, with RNA transcripts as the source. When the TCR CDR3 underwent first-round RT-PCR, the HTBI primer set was used. In TCRdb, the multiplex PCR reads were re-called with MiXCR into one record per CDR3 protein. The top ten hold about 14% of the sample, which has approximately 270,000 distinct CDR3 sequences, about 14% seen once. Sequences were obtained from blood. The origin of the receptors is a woman in her 40s with Graves' hyperthyroidism that later progressed to Graves' ophthalmopathy.

This clonotype was counted ten times or more. The gene calls are TRBV4-1 and TRBJ1-5; D call uncertain. Trimming took 7 bases from V and 6 from J, leaving 13 bases between them. Germline CDR1 and CDR2: MGHRA and YSYEKL. The CDR3 totals 13 residues. The CDR3: CASTFDLGQPQHF. The DNA for the CDR3 is TGCGCCAGCACATTCGATCTAGGTCAGCCCCAGCATTTT.

This clonotype was observed at least ten times. This chain joins TRBV6-1 and TRBJ2-7; perhaps TRBD1 as D (5 bases). Germline assignment: CDR1 MNHNS and CDR2 SASEGT. The CDR3 spans 13 residues. With 8 bases removed from V and 3 bases from J, the gap between germline ends came to 14 bases. The CDR3 DNA is TGTGCCAGCGCTCAGACAGTGAACTACGAGCAGTACTTC. It encodes CASAQTVNYEQYF.

This clonotype has ten or more counts. CDR3 DNA: TGTGCCAGCAGTTTGTGGCGGGGGGCGCGGGAGAACATTCAGTACTTC. Its protein product is CASSLWRGARENIQYF. This chain connects TRBV5-5 to TRBJ2-4; the match to TRBD2 covers 8 bases. This CDR3 has 16 residues. V shed 5 bases, J shed 7 bases, and the junction held 14 bases outside the gene matches. The germline V gene encodes CDR1 SGHKS and CDR2 YYEKEE (reference sequence).

There are many counts of this clonotype. CDR3 residues: CASRQSWTAAGGKYEQYF. Here the CDR3 DNA reads TGTGCCAGCAGACAATCCTGGACAGCAGCGGGAGGAAAGTACGAGCAGTACTTC. This chain links TRBV28 with TRBJ2-7; 9 bases agree with TRBD2. The V gene's germline CDR1 is MDHEN and CDR2 SYDVKM. V shed 6 bases and J 4 bases; nucleotides not matched to a gene: 19. The CDR3 covers 18 residues.

The gene calls are TRBV19 and TRBJ2-5; 7 nucleotides align to TRBD2. CDR1 and CDR2 (germline): LNHDA, SQIVND (reference sequence). The CDR3 is 13 amino acids. V lost 6 bases, J lost 1 base, and 2 bases stayed unmatched. CDR3 residues: CASRRTSQETQYF. The CDR3 DNA sequence: TGTGCCAGTAGAAGGACTAGCCAAGAGACCCAGTACTTC.

This clonotype was detected a few times. This chain uses TRBV6-5 with TRBJ1-5; unclear D gene. The V end lost 4 bases, the J end lost 3 bases, and 10 bases lay between the germline ends. The CDR3 runs to 14 residues. Germline CDR1 is MNHEY and CDR2 is SVGAGI. The DNA of the CDR3 is TGTGCCAGCAGTTTCCACCTTTACAATCAGCCCCAGCATTTT. Its protein product is CASSFHLYNQPQHF.

This clonotype was recorded at least ten times. The chain combines TRBV14 with TRBJ2-1; D is uncertain. The CDR3 is made up of 14 amino acids. Per the germline V gene, CDR1 is SGHDN and CDR2 is FVKESK. The V and J ends lost 1 base and 2 bases respectively, with 6 bases between them. CDR3 in DNA: TGTGCCAGCAGCCAAGCATTCCCCTACAATGAGCAGTTCTTC. Encoded protein: CASSQAFPYNEQFF.

The chain has TRBV6-1 and TRBJ1-1, with D maybe TRBD1 (5 bases). Trimming left V 7 bases short and J 5 bases short, with 11 bases between. Germline CDR1 reads MNHNS; CDR2 reads SASEGT. The CDR3 contains 12 residues. The CDR3 DNA reads TGTGCCAGCAACAACCAGGGAACTGAAGCTTTCTTT. It is translated as CASNNQGTEAFF.

There are many counts of this clonotype. V usage is TRBV7-8 and J usage is TRBJ2-1; 8 positions match TRBD2. Per germline, CDR1 SGHVS and CDR2 FQNEAQ. The CDR3 totals 18 residues. The junction had 18 bases not matched to a gene; V was cut back by 7 bases and J by 4 bases. Here the CDR3 reads CASTRRRREGLGYNEQFF. Here the CDR3 DNA reads TGTGCCAGCACCCGAAGGAGACGGGAGGGCCTAGGGTACAATGAGCAGTTCTTC.

The rearrangement joins TRBV14 to TRBJ1-2; D gene uncertain. Germline-derived CDR1 and CDR2 are SGHDN and FVKESK. This CDR3 contains 13 residues. Trimming shortened V by 4 bases and J by 4 bases, and 10 bases separated the two germline ends. The CDR3 protein is CASSPWDVYGYTF. CDR3 DNA: TGTGCCAGCAGCCCTTGGGATGTCTATGGCTACACCTTC.

This clonotype was observed at least ten times. The chain carries TRBV30 and TRBJ1-4; a weak D match, TRBD1 (5 bases). V was cut by 0 bases and J by 5 bases, with 10 bases left in between. The germline V gene encodes CDR1 GTSNPN and CDR2 SVGIG (reference sequence). The CDR3 runs to 14 residues. The CDR3: CAWSVPGSNEKLFF. CDR3 bases: TGTGCCTGGAGTGTACCAGGGAGCAATGAAAAACTGTTTTTT.

This clonotype was recorded a few times. The chain recombines TRBV30 with TRBJ2-7; D gene ambiguous. Germline CDR1 is GTSNPN and CDR2 is SVGIG (reference sequence). V was clipped by 2 bases and J by 0 bases, with 11 bases between them. This CDR3 is built from 14 residues. CDR3 sequence reads: CAWSLPPASYEQYF. The CDR3 coding sequence is TGTGCCTGGAGTCTCCCCCCAGCCTCCTACGAGCAGTACTTC. Full variable domain (rest looked up from reference TRBV30 and TRBJ2-7): SQTIHQWPATLVQPVGSPLSLECTVEGTSNPNLYWYRQAAGRGLQLLFYSVGIGQISSEVPQNLSASRPQDRQFILSSKKLLLSDSGFYLCAWSLPPASYEQYFGPGTRLTVT.

The V call is TRBV7-3, the J call TRBJ2-1; TRBD2 matches 9 bases. There are 15 residues in the CDR3. Germline loops: CDR1 SGHTA, CDR2 FQGTGA. J was trimmed by 7 bases and V by 5 bases; bases with no gene match: 9. Here the CDR3 DNA reads TGTGCCAGCAGCCCCGGCGGGAGGGCCGTGAATGAGCAGTTCTTC. Its protein product is CASSPGGRAVNEQFF.

This clonotype occurred a few times. A single base separates this from a much larger clone, so it may be a read error. As DNA, the CDR3 is TGCAGTGCTAGAGATTGGGTGGGTCCGTCCTACAATGAGCGGTTCTTC. It specifies CSARDWVGPSYNERFF. The V and J genes are TRBV20-1 and TRBJ2-1; D not certain. The germline CDR1 and CDR2 sequences are DFQATT and SNEGSKA (reference sequence). There are 16 residues in the CDR3.

This clonotype was seen repeatedly, ten times or more. The chain carries TRBV3-1 and TRBJ2-3; 14 nucleotides align to TRBD2. The CDR3 loop spans 18 amino acids. Germline assignment: CDR1 LGHDT and CDR2 YNNKEL (reference sequence). With V trimmed by 3 bases and J by 3 bases, 8 bases remained unmatched. DNA of the CDR3: TGTGCCAGCAGCCAGGGCCGACTAGCGGGAGGGGGAACAGATACGCAGTATTTT. Its protein is CASSQGRLAGGGTDTQYF.

This clonotype was counted only a few times. The chain recombines TRBV7-2 with TRBJ2-7, with D hard to call. In germline, CDR1 is SGHTA, CDR2 FQGNSA. With 2 bases removed from V and 6 bases from J, the gap between germline ends came to 11 bases. The CDR3 consists of 13 residues. DNA for the CDR3: TGTGCCAGCAGCTTAACGTGGCACCGCGAGCAGTACTTC. Translation: CASSLTWHREQYF.

This clonotype has at least ten counts. The chain joins TRBV12-3 or TRBV12-4 to TRBJ2-2; D gene ambiguous. The CDR3 is made up of 13 amino acids. V was clipped by 6 bases and J by 6 bases, with 11 bases between them. This chain's CDR3 is CASSSIEAGELFF. The CDR3 DNA follows: TGTGCCAGCAGCTCAATTGAGGCCGGGGAGCTGTTTTTT.

In this sample, this clonotype turned up many times. The chain recombines TRBV7-3 with TRBJ2-1; TRBD1 or TRBD2 may be the D gene (5 bases each). This CDR3 is built from 19 residues. Deletions cut 6 bases from V and 4 bases from J, with 28 bases between. Germline CDR1 and CDR2: SGHTA and FQGTGA. DNA of the CDR3: TGTGCCAGCAGTAAGCGGCCAACGGGGCTTTTAGGAAATTACAATGAGCAGTTCTTC. Translated: CASSKRPTGLLGNYNEQFF.

This clonotype was counted ten times or more. This chain links TRBV12-3 or TRBV12-4 with TRBJ2-2, with TRBD1 matching 7 bases. Trimming at V came to 3 bases and at J to 0 bases, leaving 16 bases not matched to a gene. The CDR3 has 20 amino acids. The CDR3 is CASSFRRQGIVESNTGELFF. The DNA of the CDR3 is TGTGCCAGCAGTTTTCGGCGACAGGGTATTGTCGAATCGAACACCGGGGAGCTGTTTTTT.

This clonotype was picked up one time. This chain connects TRBV11-2 to TRBJ2-3, with 9 bases lining up with TRBD2. Trimming at V came to 4 bases and at J to 3 bases, leaving 14 bases not matched to a gene. CDR3 length: 18 residues. Germline assignment: CDR1 SGHAT and CDR2 FQNNGV. The CDR3 DNA reads TGTGCCAGCAGCTCCCTTTCCAATAGCGGGAGTTGGACAGATACGCAGTATTTT. Protein: CASSSLSNSGSWTDTQYF.